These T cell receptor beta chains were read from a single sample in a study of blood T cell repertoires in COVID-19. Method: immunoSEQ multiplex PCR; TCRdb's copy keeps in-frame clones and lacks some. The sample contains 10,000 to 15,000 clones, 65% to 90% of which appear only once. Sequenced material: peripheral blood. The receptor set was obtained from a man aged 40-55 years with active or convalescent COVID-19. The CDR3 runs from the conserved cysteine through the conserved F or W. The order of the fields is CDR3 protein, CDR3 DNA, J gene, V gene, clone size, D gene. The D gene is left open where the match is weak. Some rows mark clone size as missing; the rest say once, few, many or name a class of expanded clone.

CASSINLRGYADTQYF,TGTGCCAGTAGTATCAATCTCAGGGGTTACGCAGATACGCAGTATTTT,TRBJ2-3,TRBV19,NA,NA
CASSLWTGLDEQYF,TGTGCCAGCAGCCTGTGGACAGGTCTCGACGAGCAGTACTTC,TRBJ2-7,TRBV5-7,NA,TRBD1
CASSPGQGSYEQYF,TGTGCCAGCAGCCCGGGACAGGGGTCCTACGAGCAGTACTTC,TRBJ2-7,TRBV5-5,NA,TRBD1
CASSPPDRGLLEQFF,TGTGCCAGCAGCCCCCCGGACAGGGGGTTGTTAGAGCAGTTCTTC,TRBJ2-1,TRBV6-6,NA,TRBD1
CASSLVGGDNEKLFF,TGCGCCAGCAGCTTGGTCGGGGGGGATAATGAAAAACTGTTTTTT,TRBJ1-4,TRBV5-1,NA,NA
CASSLGRGGELFF,TGTGCCAGCAGCTTAGGTCGGGGCGGGGAGCTGTTTTTT,TRBJ2-2,TRBV11-2,few,NA
CASSRLAREENEQFF,TGCGCCAGCAGTCGATTAGCGAGAGAGGAGAATGAGCAGTTCTTC,TRBJ2-1,TRBV4-1,NA,NA
CAISDRGGDRDEQFF,TGTGCCATCAGTGACCGGGGTGGGGATCGGGATGAGCAGTTCTTC,TRBJ2-1,TRBV10-3,NA,NA
CASSEGRQGRQPQHF,TGTGCCAGCAGTGAAGGGAGACAGGGGCGTCAGCCCCAGCATTTT,TRBJ1-5,TRBV2,NA,TRBD1
CASSLLGQGSEKLFF,TGTGCCAGCAGCCTACTTGGACAGGGGAGTGAAAAACTGTTTTTT,TRBJ1-4,TRBV7-2,NA,TRBD1
CASSLVSLSSYEQYF,TGTGCCAGCAGCTTAGTTTCCCTAAGCTCCTACGAGCAGTACTTC,TRBJ2-7,TRBV7-2,NA,NA
CASSITSGGNNEQFF,TGTGCCAGCAGTATAACTAGCGGGGGTAACAATGAGCAGTTCTTC,TRBJ2-1,TRBV6-6,NA,TRBD2
CASSLGGGLSYEQYF,TGTGCCAGCAGCTTAGGTGGGGGACTCTCCTACGAGCAGTACTTC,TRBJ2-7,TRBV7-8,large,NA
CASSPGWGDSVTGELFF,TGTGCCAGCAGCCCAGGATGGGGGGACAGTGTCACCGGGGAGCTGTTTTTT,TRBJ2-2,TRBV7-2,few,NA
CASSLGRDGYTF,TGTGCCAGCAGTTTAGGGAGAGATGGCTACACCTTC,TRBJ1-2,TRBV28,NA,NA
CASSLNLGRLGGTDTQYF,TGTGCTAGCAGCTTAAACCTAGGACGACTAGGCGGCACAGATACGCAGTATTTT,TRBJ2-3,TRBV7-7,NA,NA
CASRETTGGRTHTEAFF,TGTGCCAGCAGGGAAACGACAGGGGGCAGGACGCACACTGAAGCTTTCTTT,TRBJ1-1,TRBV5-6,few,TRBD1
CASREVMGGSPLHF,TGTGCCAGTAGGGAGGTTATGGGGGGTTCACCCCTCCACTTT,TRBJ1-6,TRBV19,NA,NA
CASSSSRGYQETQYF,TGTGCCAGCAGCTCATCCCGGGGGTACCAAGAGACCCAGTACTTC,TRBJ2-5,TRBV13,NA,NA
CATSDFGAREGSYNEQFF,TGTGCCACCAGTGATTTCGGGGCGCGGGAGGGATCCTACAATGAGCAGTTCTTC,TRBJ2-1,TRBV24-1,NA,TRBD2
CSVDAGTDTQYF,TGCAGCGTTGACGCGGGGACAGATACGCAGTATTTT,TRBJ2-3,TRBV29-1,NA,NA
CASSFQGTGGWDEQFF,TGCGCCAGCAGCTTTCAGGGGACGGGCGGATGGGATGAGCAGTTCTTC,TRBJ2-1,TRBV5-1,NA,NA
CSVDRDTEAFF,TGCAGCGTTGACAGGGACACTGAAGCTTTCTTT,TRBJ1-1,TRBV29-1,NA,NA
CASRRGHNEKLFF,TGCGCCTCCCGCAGGGGACATAATGAAAAACTGTTTTTT,TRBJ1-4,TRBV5-1,NA,NA
CASSIALAYEQYF,TGTGCCAGTAGTATAGCTCTAGCCTACGAGCAGTACTTC,TRBJ2-7,TRBV19,NA,NA
CATSPAERGYGYTF,TGTGCCACCAGCCCGGCAGAGAGGGGGTATGGCTACACCTTC,TRBJ1-2,TRBV15,NA,NA
CASQTLMNTEAFF,TGCGCCAGCCAGACACTCATGAACACTGAAGCTTTCTTT,TRBJ1-1,TRBV5-1,NA,NA